Below, 15 T cell receptor beta chains from the same sample are listed, as sequenced in a study of blood T cell repertoires in COVID-19. The data were produced by immunoSEQ multiplex PCR, yet TCRdb's version contains in-frame clones alone and is incomplete. The sample lists hundreds of thousands of clones, about 88% occurring once. The sequenced sample was PBMCs or T cells enriched from blood (not recorded which). These receptors were collected from a woman aged 18-30 years who had been exposed to COVID-19.

The chain joins TRBV4-1 to TRBJ2-1, with D possibly matching TRBD2 (5 bases). CDR1 is MGHRA and CDR2 is YSYEKL in the germline V gene. This CDR3 region has 16 residues. Trimming cost V 0 bases and J 9 bases, with 18 bases left between them. CDR3 bases: TGCGCCAGCAGCCAAGATACAGCGGTCTTTAGTATTGAGCAGTTCTTC. The encoded protein is CASSQDTAVFSIEQFF.

The rearrangement links TRBV10-3 to TRBJ2-2; possibly TRBD1 for D (6 bases). CDR1 ENHRY and CDR2 SYGVKD come from the germline V gene. Trimming stripped 10 bases from V and 8 bases from J, with 14 bases between. The CDR3 loop spans 12 amino acids. CDR3 region: CATGTFAGELFF. The CDR3 DNA reads TGTGCCACCGGGACATTTGCTGGGGAGCTGTTTTTT.

The chain couples TRBV27 to TRBJ1-2, with 9 bases lining up with TRBD1. This CDR3 is built from 14 residues. Germline CDR1 MNHEY, CDR2 SMNVEV (reference sequence). V was clipped by 5 bases and J by 4 bases; unmatched bases: 5. This chain's CDR3 is CASSTGQGVYGYTF. The CDR3 DNA reads as TGTGCCAGCAGTACGGGACAGGGAGTCTATGGCTACACCTTC.

This clone has a handful of counts. V is TRBV4-2 and J is TRBJ2-1; D ambiguous. V gave up 0 bases and J gave up 1 base, with 19 bases separating them. Looked up from germline, CDR1 is LGHNA and CDR2 is YNFKEQ. CDR3 size: 19 residues. CDR3 protein: CASSQDTALIPWSYNEQFF. CDR3 in DNA: TGTGCCAGCAGCCAAGATACCGCACTCATTCCCTGGTCCTACAATGAGCAGTTCTTC.

The gene calls are TRBV11-2 and TRBJ2-1; a weak D match, TRBD1 (5 bases). This CDR3 region has 15 residues. Trimming stripped 4 bases from V and 4 bases from J, with 14 bases between. Germline CDR1 is SGHAT and CDR2 is FQNNGV. CDR3 in amino acids: CASSSAQGDYNEQFF. CDR3 nucleotides: TGTGCCAGCAGCTCGGCGCAAGGGGATTACAATGAGCAGTTCTTC.

This clone was picked up one time. The CDR3 sequence is CASSQPGQGSLEQYF. In DNA form, the CDR3 reads TGTGCCAGCAGCCAGCCGGGACAGGGATCATTAGAGCAGTACTTC. J is TRBJ2-7 and V is TRBV4-2; 9 positions match TRBD1. The germline CDR1 and CDR2 sequences are LGHNA and YNFKEQ. With 3 bases clipped from V and 7 bases from J, the junction kept 10 bases outside the gene matches. The CDR3 runs to 15 residues.

The chain recombines TRBV5-5 with TRBJ1-1; 7 bases align to TRBD1. This CDR3 is 14 amino acids long. The V gene end was trimmed by 5 bases and the J gene end by 0 bases; junction bases not matched to a gene: 4. Germline V gene lookup returns CDR1 SGHKS and CDR2 YYEKEE (reference sequence). CDR3 protein: CASSTGTVNTEAFF. For the CDR3, the DNA is TGTGCCAGCAGTACAGGGACAGTGAACACTGAAGCTTTCTTT.

The chain is built from TRBV5-1 and TRBJ1-1, with 7 positions matching TRBD1. V was pared by 4 bases and J by 6 bases, with 3 bases of the junction left unmatched. Germline V gene sequence: CDR1 SGHRS, CDR2 YFSETQ. This CDR3 spans 12 amino acids. This chain's CDR3 is CASSPQGSEAFF. The CDR3 nucleotides read TGCGCCAGCAGCCCACAGGGGTCTGAAGCTTTCTTT.

The V gene is TRBV6-5, the J gene TRBJ1-1, with 7 bases matching TRBD1. The V and J ends lost 4 bases and 12 bases, in that order; junction bases with no gene match: 11. Looked up from germline, CDR1 is MNHEY and CDR2 is SVGAGI. The CDR3 totals 13 residues. The CDR3 DNA reads TGTGCCAGCAGTTTACCGGGACAGAGGATAACTTTCTTT. Translation gives CASSLPGQRITFF.

V is TRBV11-2 and J is TRBJ1-5, with TRBD1 identical over 7 bases. The CDR3 consists of 14 residues. J lost 3 bases, V lost 5 bases, and 4 bases had no gene match. Germline V lookup: CDR1 SGHAT, CDR2 FQNNGV. CDR3 region: CASSVTGDNQPQHF. For the CDR3, the DNA is TGTGCCAGCAGCGTAACAGGGGACAATCAGCCCCAGCATTTT.

V usage is TRBV20-1 and J usage is TRBJ2-3; 10 bases fit TRBD2. Trimming at V came to 3 bases and at J to 0 bases, leaving 9 bases not matched to a gene. The CDR3 runs to 17 residues. CDR1 is DFQATT, CDR2 SNEGSKA, per germline (reference sequence). CDR3 DNA sequence: TGCAGTGCTAGTAGAGCGGGAGGGATAGCTAGCACAGATACGCAGTATTTT. Its protein product is CSASRAGGIASTDTQYF.

Note on this clone: This sample also contains other DNA sequences that code for the same CDR3. The chain carries TRBV27 and TRBJ2-7; 7 nucleotides match TRBD1. There are 14 residues in the CDR3. J lost 1 base, V lost 3 bases, and 3 bases had no gene match. Germline-derived CDR1 and CDR2 are MNHEY and SMNVEV (reference sequence). CDR3 nucleotides: TGTGCCAGCAGTTTCGGGACAGCGTCCTACGAGCAGTACTTC. It is translated as CASSFGTASYEQYF.

This clone appeared a single time. The chain is built from TRBV16 and TRBJ1-4; 9 bases are a match to TRBD1. The V gene end was trimmed by 0 bases and the J gene end by 3 bases; junction bases not matched to a gene: 14. CDR1 and CDR2 from the germline V gene are KGHSY and FQNENV. The CDR3 runs 20 residues. DNA of the CDR3: TGTGCCAGCAGCCAATCATGGCAACAGGGGGCTCTAAGGGCTAATGAAAAACTGTTTTTT. Amino acid sequence: CASSQSWQQGALRANEKLFF.

V gene TRBV15 combines with J gene TRBJ1-5; TRBD1 might be the D (5 bases). Between the trimmed V and J ends, which lost 0 bases and 6 bases, there was a span of 15 bases. From germline, CDR1 is LNHNV and CDR2 YYDKDF (reference sequence). This CDR3 has 16 amino acids. The CDR3 DNA reads as TGTGCCACCAGCAGAGATCACGGGCAGGGTGGTCAGCCCCAGCATTTT. Translation: CATSRDHGQGGQPQHF.

CDR3 protein: CASSDIQGGTNEKLFF. For the CDR3, the DNA is TGTGCCAGCAGTGACATCCAGGGGGGCACTAATGAAAAACTGTTTTTT. The chain couples TRBV6-1 to TRBJ1-4; 7 bases are shared with TRBD1. The V and J ends lost 3 bases and 2 bases, in that order; junction bases with no gene match: 6. The germline V gene has CDR1 MNHNS and CDR2 SASEGT. The CDR3 covers 16 residues.